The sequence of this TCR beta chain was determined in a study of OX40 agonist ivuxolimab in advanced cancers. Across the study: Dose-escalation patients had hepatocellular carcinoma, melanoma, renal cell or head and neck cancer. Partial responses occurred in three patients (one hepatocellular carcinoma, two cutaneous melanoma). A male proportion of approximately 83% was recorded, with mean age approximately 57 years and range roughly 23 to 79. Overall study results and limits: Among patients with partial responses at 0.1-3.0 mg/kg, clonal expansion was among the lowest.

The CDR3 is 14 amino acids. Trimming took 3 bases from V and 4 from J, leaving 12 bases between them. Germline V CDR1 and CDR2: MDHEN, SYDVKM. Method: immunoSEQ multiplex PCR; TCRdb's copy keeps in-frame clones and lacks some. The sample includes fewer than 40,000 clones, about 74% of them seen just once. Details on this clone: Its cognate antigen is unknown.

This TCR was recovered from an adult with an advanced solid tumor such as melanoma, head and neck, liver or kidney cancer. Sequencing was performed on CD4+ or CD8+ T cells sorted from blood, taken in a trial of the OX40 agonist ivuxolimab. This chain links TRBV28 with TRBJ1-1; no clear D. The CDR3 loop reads CASSFWVLGTEAFF. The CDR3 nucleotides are TGTGCCAGCAGTTTCTGGGTATTGGGCACTGAAGCTTTCTTT. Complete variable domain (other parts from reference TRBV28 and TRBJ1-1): DVKVTQSSRYLVKRTGEKVFLECVQDMDHENMFWYRQDPGLGLRLIYFSYDVKMKEKGDIPEGYSVSREKKERFSLILESASTNQTSMYLCASSFWVLGTEAFFGQGTRLTVV.